What follows are 10 T cell receptor beta chains derived from one specimen sequenced in a study of shared clonotypes between healthy human individuals. The naive CD8 population came from CD45RO-negative cells selected for CCR7, without terminally differentiated effector memory CD45RA+ cells. Clones were sequenced by immunoSEQ multiplex PCR, and TCRdb holds only the in-frame ones, with some missing. There are approximately 2,000,000 clones in the sample; over 85% occur only once, and about 1.7% lies in the top ten. The sequencing sample was made of naive CD8+ T cells from PBMCs. These receptor sequences come from a man aged 18 to 29 in good health. Some clones in this sample may be carry-over from other donors' samples.

The rearrangement joins TRBV6-1 to TRBJ2-3; D remains ambiguous. Looked up from germline, CDR1 is MNHNS and CDR2 is SASEGT. V was trimmed by 6 bases and J by 0 bases, leaving 13 bases between them. The CDR3 has 15 residues. The CDR3 region has the DNA TGTGCCAGCAGGATCGGGCACCGTAGCACAGATACGCAGTATTTT. As protein: CASRIGHRSTDTQYF.

The DNA of the CDR3 is TGTGCCTCCTACGACGGAACCTACGAGCAGTACTTC. This codes for CASYDGTYEQYF. The rearrangement uses TRBV28 and TRBJ2-7; D unresolved. Between the trimmed V and J ends, which lost 11 bases and 2 bases, there was a span of 13 bases. Germline loops: CDR1 MDHEN, CDR2 SYDVKM. The CDR3 sequence is 12 residues long.

The chain joins TRBV28 to TRBJ2-5, with D unclear. Trimming took 5 bases from V and 2 from J, leaving 18 bases between them. The CDR3 runs 16 residues. Germline assignment: CDR1 MDHEN and CDR2 SYDVKM. CDR3 sequence (DNA): TGTGCCAGCAGTACGGCTACCAAACAGAGGCAAGAGACCCAGTACTTC. Encoded protein: CASSTATKQRQETQYF.

The chain links TRBV5-4 to TRBJ2-7, with a possible D match to TRBD2 (5 bases). Deletions cut 0 bases from V and 4 bases from J, with 11 bases between. Germline CDR1 and CDR2: SGHNT and YYREEE (reference sequence). The CDR3 is made up of 14 amino acids. This chain's CDR3 is CASSLAPGSYEQYF. The CDR3 region has the DNA TGTGCCAGCAGCTTGGCCCCGGGGTCATACGAGCAGTACTTC.

The sample holds one count of this clone. The rearrangement joins TRBV7-6 to TRBJ2-5; 9 nucleotides match TRBD1. Germline V gives CDR1 SGHVS, CDR2 FNYEAQ. The V segment lost 4 bases and the J segment 5 bases; nucleotides outside the gene matches: 8. CDR3 length equals 15 residues. The CDR3 nucleotides are TGTGCCAGCAGCTACAGGGGGACAGGGTTTGAGACCCAGTACTTC. Protein sequence: CASSYRGTGFETQYF.

Notes on this clone: This CDR3 is also generated by other DNA sequences in the sample. This chain links TRBV7-9 with TRBJ2-7; possibly TRBD1 or TRBD2 for D (6 bases each). The CDR3 covers 12 residues. The germline V and J ends were trimmed by 3 bases and 7 bases, with 10 bases remaining between them. Germline CDR1 and CDR2: SEHNR and FQNEAQ (reference sequence). The CDR3 sequence is CASSLGGREQYF. The CDR3 coding sequence is TGTGCCAGCAGCTTGGGGGGCAGGGAGCAGTACTTC. The complete variable domain, with remaining parts taken from reference TRBV7-9 and TRBJ2-7, reads DTGVSQNPRHKITKRGQNVTFRCDPISEHNRLYWYRQTLGQGPEFLTYFQNEAQLEKSRLLSDRFSAERPKGSFSTLEIQRTEQGDSAMYLCASSLGGREQYFGPGTRLTVT.

V and J are TRBV27 and TRBJ2-1, with D tentatively TRBD2 (6 bases). The germline V gene has CDR1 MNHEY and CDR2 SMNVEV (reference sequence). V lost 3 bases to trimming and J lost 1 base, with 10 bases between them. The CDR3 is made up of 15 amino acids. In DNA, the CDR3 is TGTGCCAGCAGTTTTGATAGCGGATCCTACAATGAGCAGTTCTTC. Encoded protein: CASSFDSGSYNEQFF.

The rearrangement links TRBV7-8 to TRBJ1-2; tentative D call: TRBD1 (6 bases). The germline gives CDR1 SGHVS, CDR2 FQNEAQ. The CDR3 extends over 16 amino acids. V was clipped by 5 bases and J by 8 bases, with 24 bases between them. The CDR3 protein is CASSPPGGHRARGYTF. Written as DNA, the CDR3 is TGTGCCAGCAGCCCCCCCGGGGGGCACAGGGCGCGGGGCTACACCTTC.

The V call is TRBV4-3, the J call TRBJ2-1; 10 bases match TRBD2. The CDR3 consists of 16 residues. CDR1 and CDR2 from the germline V gene are LGHNA and YSLEER. V trimming: 5 bases; J trimming: 5 bases; junction bases outside the gene matches: 9. CDR3 coding DNA: TGCGCCAGCAGCAACCTCCTAGCGGGAGAAGACAATGAGCAGTTCTTC. This encodes CASSNLLAGEDNEQFF.

This chain joins TRBV25-1 and TRBJ2-1; D remains ambiguous. Trimming cost V 4 bases and J 4 bases, with 23 bases left between them. The CDR3 sequence is 18 residues long. Germline lookup yields CDR1 MGHDK and CDR2 SYGVNS. In DNA form, the CDR3 reads TGTGCCAGCAGTGCTTCCCTTGTATTGGCGGCAGCATACAATGAGCAGTTCTTC. Its protein is CASSASLVLAAAYNEQFF.